This T cell receptor beta chain originates from a study of T cells expressing NK-cell markers. Study results and limitations: NKG2C+ dominant clonotypes from over five donors made up about 1.0-8% of CD8+ T cells. Unclear, still, was the HCMV specificity of the expanded NKG2C+ T cell clones. Several of the donors also had these clonotypes leading their CD3+CD56-NKG2C+ fraction.

Germline loops: CDR1 KGHDR, CDR2 SFDVKD. The CDR3 is 16 residues long. The authors made TCR beta cDNA libraries by 5'RACE template switching. This switching added a universal primer site and UMIs. With the 5' RACE reads reprocessed, TCRdb shows one record per CDR3 protein and no DNA. This sample's clone table lists about 430,000 distinct CDR3 sequences. A note on this clonotype: Its antigen is currently unknown.

The sequenced sample was blood T cells: a sorted CD56 or NKG2C T cell subset, CD4+ or CD8+ T cells, or bulk PBMC T cells (not recorded which). This TCR came from a woman in her forties or fifties in good health. The genes are TRBV24-1 and TRBJ2-4; TCRdb designates TRBD2, a call that cannot be tested without DNA. The CDR3 loop reads CATSDPLAGGENIQYF.